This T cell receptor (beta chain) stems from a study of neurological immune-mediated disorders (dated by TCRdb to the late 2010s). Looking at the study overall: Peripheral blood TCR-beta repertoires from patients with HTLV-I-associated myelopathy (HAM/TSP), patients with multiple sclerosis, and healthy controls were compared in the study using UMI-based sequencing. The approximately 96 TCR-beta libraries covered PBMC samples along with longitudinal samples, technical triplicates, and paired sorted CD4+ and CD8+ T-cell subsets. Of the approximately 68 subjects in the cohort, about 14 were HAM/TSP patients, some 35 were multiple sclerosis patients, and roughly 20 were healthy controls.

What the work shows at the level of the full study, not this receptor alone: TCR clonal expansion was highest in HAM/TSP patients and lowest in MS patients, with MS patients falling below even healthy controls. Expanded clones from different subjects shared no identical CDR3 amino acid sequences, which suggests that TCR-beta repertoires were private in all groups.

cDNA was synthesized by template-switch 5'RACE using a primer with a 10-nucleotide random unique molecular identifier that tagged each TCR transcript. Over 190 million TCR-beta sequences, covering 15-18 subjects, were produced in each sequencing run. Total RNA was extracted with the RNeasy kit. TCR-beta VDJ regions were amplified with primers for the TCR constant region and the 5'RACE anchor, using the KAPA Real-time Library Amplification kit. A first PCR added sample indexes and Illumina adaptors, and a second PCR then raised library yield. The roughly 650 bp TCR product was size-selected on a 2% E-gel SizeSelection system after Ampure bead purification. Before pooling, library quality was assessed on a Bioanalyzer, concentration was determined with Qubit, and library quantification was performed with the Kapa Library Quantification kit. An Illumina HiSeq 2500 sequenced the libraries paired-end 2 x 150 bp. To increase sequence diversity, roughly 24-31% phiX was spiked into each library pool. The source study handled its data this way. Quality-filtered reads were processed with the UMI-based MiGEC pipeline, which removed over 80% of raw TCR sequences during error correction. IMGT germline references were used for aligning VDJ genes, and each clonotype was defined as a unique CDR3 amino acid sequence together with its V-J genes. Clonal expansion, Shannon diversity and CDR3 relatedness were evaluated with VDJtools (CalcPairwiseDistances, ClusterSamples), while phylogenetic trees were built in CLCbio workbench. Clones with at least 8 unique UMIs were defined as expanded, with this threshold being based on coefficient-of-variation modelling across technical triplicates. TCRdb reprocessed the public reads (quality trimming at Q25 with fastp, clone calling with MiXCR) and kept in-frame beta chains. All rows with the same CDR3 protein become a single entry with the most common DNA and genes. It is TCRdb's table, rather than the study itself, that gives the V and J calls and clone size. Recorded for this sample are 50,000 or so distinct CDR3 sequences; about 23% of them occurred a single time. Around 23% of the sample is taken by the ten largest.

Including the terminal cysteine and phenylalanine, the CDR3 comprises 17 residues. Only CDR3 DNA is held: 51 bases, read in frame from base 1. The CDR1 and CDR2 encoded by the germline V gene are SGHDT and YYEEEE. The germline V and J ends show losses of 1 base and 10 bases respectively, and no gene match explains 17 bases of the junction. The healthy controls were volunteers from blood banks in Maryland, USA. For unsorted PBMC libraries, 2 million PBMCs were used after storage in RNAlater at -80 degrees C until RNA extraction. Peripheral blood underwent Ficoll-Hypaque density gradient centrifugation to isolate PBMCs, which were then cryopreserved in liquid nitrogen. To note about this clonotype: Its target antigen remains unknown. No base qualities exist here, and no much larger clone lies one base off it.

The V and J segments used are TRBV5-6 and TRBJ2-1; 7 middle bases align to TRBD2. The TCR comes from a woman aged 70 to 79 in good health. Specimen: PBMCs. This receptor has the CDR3 CASSLLGGGRTFMEQFF. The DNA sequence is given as TGTGCCAGCAGCTTGCTGGGCGGGGGTCGTACTTTTATGGAGCAGTTCTTC. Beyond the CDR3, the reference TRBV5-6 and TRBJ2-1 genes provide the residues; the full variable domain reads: DAGVTQSPTHLIKTRGQQVTLRCSPKSGHDTVSWYQQALGQGPQFIFQYYEEEERQRGNFPDRFSGHQFPNYSSELNVNALLLGDSALYLCASSLLGGGRTFMEQFFGPGTRLTVL.